The rows below give T cell receptor beta chains drawn from one sample of a study of T cell responses to AZD1222 COVID-19 vaccine. The repertoire was sequenced with immunoSEQ multiplex PCR; TCRdb's copy has only in-frame clones and lacks some. This repertoire shows around 150,000 clones, about 90% found once; its top ten account for about 7.5%. Specimen: peripheral blood, collected 28 days after the second dose of the MenACWY control vaccine. Every receptor here comes from an adult who received the MenACWY meningococcal vaccine as a control. Each CDR3 is given with its conserved first and last residue. Each record gives: J gene, D gene, V gene, clone size, CDR3 DNA, CDR3 protein. A D gene is named only where the DNA matches it firmly. Only part of the rows carry a size: once, few, many, or a class if the clone is expanded.

>TRBJ2-1|-|TRBV28|-
TGTGCCAGCAGTTTGAAGTGGGGTGAGCAGTTCTTC
CASSLKWGEQFF
>TRBJ2-2|-|TRBV6-2/TRBV6-3|-
TGTGCCAGCAGTCCGCAGGGGACGAACACCGGGGAGCTGTTTTTT
CASSPQGTNTGELFF
>TRBJ2-7|-|TRBV28|-
TGTGCCAGCAGACTAGGGGGGAATGTGTACGAGCAGTACTTC
CASRLGGNVYEQYF
>TRBJ1-1|-|TRBV12-3/TRBV12-4|-
TGTGCCAGTTGTGAACACCTGAACACTGAAGCTTTCTTT
CASCEHLNTEAFF
>TRBJ2-7|TRBD1|TRBV6-5|-
TGTGCCAGCATCCCGGGGGACAGGGCCTACTACGAGCAGTACTTC
CASIPGDRAYYEQYF
>TRBJ2-1|-|TRBV14|-
TGTGCCAGCACCCCGTTTGAGGGGGGCAATGAGCAGTTCTTC
CASTPFEGGNEQFF
>TRBJ1-2|-|TRBV30|few
TGTGCCTGGAGTTTGGGGGAGCTCTATGGCTACACCTTC
CAWSLGELYGYTF
>TRBJ2-2|TRBD2|TRBV9|-
TGTGCCAGCAGCGTAGGACTAGCGGGGACCGGGGAGCTGTTTTTT
CASSVGLAGTGELFF
>TRBJ2-5|-|TRBV2|-
TGTGCCAGCAGCCTTCACGGGGAAGAGACCCAGTACTTC
CASSLHGEETQYF
>TRBJ2-5|-|TRBV2|-
TGTGCCAGCAGTGCTGTGGGGGAAGCCCAGTACTTC
CASSAVGEAQYF
>TRBJ2-4|-|TRBV7-9|medium-sized
TGTGCCAGCAGCTCCGACAGGCAAAGAAACATTCAGTACTTC
CASSSDRQRNIQYF
>TRBJ1-6|-|TRBV30|-
TGTGCCTGGAGTGTTGAGGCGTATAATTCACCCCTCCACTTT
CAWSVEAYNSPLHF
>TRBJ1-6|TRBD1|TRBV2|-
TGTGCCAGCAAGAAGGACAGGGGCCCTTCGCCCCTCCACTTT
CASKKDRGPSPLHF
>TRBJ2-5|-|TRBV5-1|-
TGCGCCAGCAGCTTGGCCCTTTCAGGACCCCAAGAGACCCAGTACTTC
CASSLALSGPQETQYF
>TRBJ2-2|-|TRBV19|-
TGTGCCAGTAGTATTAGTCGCACGGGAGGGGGCCTAGGGGAGCTGTTTTTT
CASSISRTGGGLGELFF
>TRBJ1-6|-|TRBV29-1|-
TGCAGGAGGCCTTGGGGTGGGTCACCCCTCCACTTT
CRRPWGGSPLHF
>TRBJ1-5|-|TRBV29-1|once
TGCAGCGGACGAGGGATTAGCAATCAGCCCCAGCATTTT
CSGRGISNQPQHF
>TRBJ2-5|-|TRBV3-1/TRBV3-2|once
TGTGCCAGCAGCCGAGTGAGGAGAGAGACCCAGTACTTC
CASSRVRRETQYF
>TRBJ1-4|TRBD1|TRBV5-6|-
TGTGCCAGCAGCTTGGGGCCGGGACAGGGAGAAGAAAAACTGTTTTTT
CASSLGPGQGEEKLFF
>TRBJ1-2|TRBD1|TRBV28|-
TGTGCCAGCAGCTCCAACCGAGCTCGGACAGGGTTGAACTATGGCTACACCTTC
CASSSNRARTGLNYGYTF
>TRBJ2-7|TRBD1|TRBV5-1|-
TGCGCCAGCAGTTCCCAGGGGGCAGGTGCCTACGAGCAGTACTTC
CASSSQGAGAYEQYF
>TRBJ1-4|-|TRBV7-9|-
TGTGCCAGCAGCTTAGCGGGTCAGGGCTTTGCAACTAATGAAAAACTGTTTTTT
CASSLAGQGFATNEKLFF
>TRBJ2-2|-|TRBV6-5|-
TGTGCCAGCAGTTACTCGGGGCAGGGGAATCCCGGGGAGCTGTTTTTT
CASSYSGQGNPGELFF
>TRBJ1-1|-|TRBV5-1|-
TGCGCCAGCAGCTGGACCCCCGACAGGACCAAGAACACTGAAGCTTTCTTT
CASSWTPDRTKNTEAFF